These T cell receptor beta chains were read from a single sample in a study of blood T cell repertoires in COVID-19. Profiled with immunoSEQ multiplex PCR; TCRdb holds only in-frame clones, not every one. The repertoire holds hundreds of thousands of clones, with roughly 85% as singletons. Sequencing input: PBMCs or T cells enriched from blood (not recorded which). The receptors shown here come from a middle-aged woman who had been exposed to COVID-19. Both conserved end residues are part of each CDR3. A D gene is named only where the DNA matches it firmly. Rows give clone size only sometimes, using once, few, many, or a class for an expanded clone.

TRBD1	TRBV19	TRBJ1-2	many	TGTGCCAGTAGAGCGGACAGGGCCTATGGCTACACCTTC	CASRADRAYGYTF
TRBD2	TRBV7-8	TRBJ2-5	.	TGTGCCAGCAGCGTACTAGCGGGGCTCCAAGAGACCCAGTACTTC	CASSVLAGLQETQYF
TRBD1	TRBV4-2	TRBJ2-7	.	TGTGCCAGCAGCCAAGATTCCGGGACAGGAGTGTCCTACGAGCAGTACTTC	CASSQDSGTGVSYEQYF
TRBD1	TRBV29-1	TRBJ2-7	few	TGCAGCGTTGGTGTGACAGGGACCTACGAGCAGTACTTC	CSVGVTGTYEQYF
.	TRBV19	TRBJ2-7	.	TGTGCCAGTAGTATTGCAGGGACCTACGAGCAGTACTTC	CASSIAGTYEQYF
TRBD2	TRBV2	TRBJ2-5	.	TGTGCCAGCTTGTCCCGGGGGGGCGTTTCAGAGACCCAGTACTTC	CASLSRGGVSETQYF
TRBD1	TRBV28	TRBJ2-2	.	TGTGCCACCAGAGGGACAGGGGGTCCCACCGGGGAGCTGTTTTTT	CATRGTGGPTGELFF
.	TRBV28	TRBJ1-6	.	TGTGCCAGCAGTTTGCGGGGGGCGGTCCCATATAATTCACCCCTCCACTTT	CASSLRGAVPYNSPLHF
.	TRBV6-5	TRBJ2-2	.	TGTGCCAGCAGTTACTCGACACCGAACACCGGGGAGCTGTTTTTT	CASSYSTPNTGELFF
TRBD1	TRBV28	TRBJ2-7	.	TGTGCCAGCAGTTCGGGACAGGGGTACGAGCAGTACTTC	CASSSGQGYEQYF
TRBD2	TRBV27	TRBJ2-2	.	TGTGCCAGCAGCCCGTCTAGCGGGACCACCGGGGAGCTGTTTTTT	CASSPSSGTTGELFF
.	TRBV5-6	TRBJ2-6	.	TGTGCCAGCAGCACAGGCTTCTCTGGGGCCAACGTCCTGACTTTC	CASSTGFSGANVLTF
TRBD2	TRBV29-1	TRBJ2-7	.	TGCAGCGTTAGTAGTAGCGGGAGTTCAGAGCAGTACTTC	CSVSSSGSSEQYF
TRBD1	TRBV28	TRBJ1-1	.	TGTGCCAGCAGTTTACAGGGACAGGGATACACTGAAGCTTTCTTT	CASSLQGQGYTEAFF
.	TRBV19	TRBJ1-5	.	TGTGCCAGTAGTACCGACAGAGAGGTGTATCAGCCCCAGCATTTT	CASSTDREVYQPQHF
.	TRBV21-1	TRBJ2-2	.	TGTGCCAGCAGCAAAGTCGGTGGAGCTACGAACACCGGGGAGCTGTTTTTT	CASSKVGGATNTGELFF
TRBD1	TRBV12-5	TRBJ1-2	.	TGTGCTAGTGGTTTGGGTGGACAGGGGTACGGCACCTTC	CASGLGGQGYGTF
.	TRBV6-4	TRBJ2-4	.	TGTGCCAGCAGCCTACCTCAGGGCGACAAAAACATTCAGTACTTC	CASSLPQGDKNIQYF
.	TRBV25-1	TRBJ1-4	.	TGTGCCAGCAGTGAACGCGGGGGGACCGGAGGTGAAAAACTGTTTTTT	CASSERGGTGGEKLFF
TRBD1	TRBV5-6	TRBJ2-1	.	TGTGCCAGCAGCCAGGGGACAGGGGCGCGGTACAATGAGCAGTTCTTC	CASSQGTGARYNEQFF
.	TRBV7-3	TRBJ1-3	.	TGTGCCAGCGGTCGGGGCTCTGGAAACACCATATATTTT	CASGRGSGNTIYF
.	TRBV28	TRBJ1-5	.	TGTGCCAGCAGACCTTCCACAGGTTATCAGCCCCAGCATTTT	CASRPSTGYQPQHF
TRBD1	TRBV10-2	TRBJ2-7	.	TGCGCCAGCAGTGAGTGGGGGACAGGTACTGGGGAGCAGTACTTC	CASSEWGTGTGEQYF
TRBD1	TRBV7-9	TRBJ1-1	.	TGTGCCAGCAACAGGGGGAACACTGAAGCTTTCTTT	CASNRGNTEAFF
TRBD1	TRBV6-2/TRBV6-3	TRBJ1-5	.	TGTGCCAGCAGCCTCGGGACAGGACTGGTTCAGCCCCAGCATTTT	CASSLGTGLVQPQHF
.	TRBV6-2/TRBV6-3	TRBJ2-1	.	TGTGCCAGCAGTTCCCGCGGGACCACTAACCATGAGCAGTTCTTC	CASSSRGTTNHEQFF